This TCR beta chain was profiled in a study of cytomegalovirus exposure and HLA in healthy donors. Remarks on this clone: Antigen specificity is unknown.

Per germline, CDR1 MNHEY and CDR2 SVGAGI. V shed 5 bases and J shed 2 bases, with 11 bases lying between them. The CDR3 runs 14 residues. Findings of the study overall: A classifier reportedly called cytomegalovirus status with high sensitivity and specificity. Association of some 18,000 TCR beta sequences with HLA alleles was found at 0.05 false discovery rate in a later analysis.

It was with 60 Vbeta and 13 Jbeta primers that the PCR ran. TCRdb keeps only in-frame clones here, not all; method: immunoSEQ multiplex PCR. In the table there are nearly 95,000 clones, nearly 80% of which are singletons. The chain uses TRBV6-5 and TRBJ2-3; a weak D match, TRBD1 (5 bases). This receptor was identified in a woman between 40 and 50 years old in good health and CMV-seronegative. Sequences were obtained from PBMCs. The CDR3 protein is CASSQRTNTDTQYF. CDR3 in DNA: TGTGCCAGCAGTCAAAGGACAAACACAGATACGCAGTATTTT.